The 29 T cell receptor beta chains given below trace back to one sample, sequenced in a study of T-cell memory formation after mild COVID-19. MiXCR was run by TCRdb on the 5' RACE reads, yielding one entry per CDR3 protein. The sample shows approximately 60,000 distinct CDR3 sequences, 8% to 9.5% of them seen only once. The sequenced sample was PBMCs or a T cell subset sorted from them (not recorded which). Source of these receptors: a young man who had mild COVID-19 (a few samples of this study predate the infection). Cell type and time point are not known.

This clonotype was recorded at least ten times. This sequence joins TRBV27 and TRBJ2-2; TRBD2 aligns across 12 bases. The CDR3 runs 16 residues. The J segment lost 4 bases and the V segment lost 7 bases, leaving 7 bases of the junction unmatched. CDR1 and CDR2 from the germline V gene are MNHEY and SMNVEV (reference sequence). CDR3 in DNA: TGTGCCAGCAAGACTAGCGGGGGCTTGAGCACCGGGGAGCTGTTTTTT. Its translation: CASKTSGGLSTGELFF.

The genes are TRBV7-9 and TRBJ1-1; D is possibly TRBD1 (5 bases). This CDR3 is built from 13 residues. V was clipped by 7 bases and J by 1 base, with 10 bases between them. Germline V lookup: CDR1 SEHNR, CDR2 FQNEAQ (reference sequence). The CDR3, as DNA: TGTGCCAGCATTCTCCAGGGGAACACTGAAGCTTTCTTT. It translates to CASILQGNTEAFF.

This clonotype was counted only a few times. This chain joins TRBV5-1 and TRBJ2-2; D uncertain. V shed 0 bases and J shed 6 bases, with 12 bases lying between them. Germline CDR1 and CDR2: SGHRS and YFSETQ. The CDR3 is 15 amino acids. The CDR3 protein is CASSLDLIEPGELFF. CDR3 in DNA: TGCGCCAGCAGCTTGGACCTCATCGAACCCGGGGAGCTGTTTTTT.

V is TRBV9 and J is TRBJ1-1, with D possibly matching TRBD1 (5 bases). The germline CDR1 and CDR2 sequences are SGDLS and YYNGEE. V dropped 5 bases and J dropped 1 base, with 15 bases sitting between them. The CDR3 is 15 residues long. CDR3 region: CASSPGGMRNTEAFF. The CDR3 DNA reads TGTGCCAGCAGTCCGGGGGGGATGAGGAACACTGAAGCTTTCTTT. Combining the CDR3 with reference TRBV9 and TRBJ1-1 gives the whole variable domain DSGVTQTPKHLITATGQRVTLRCSPRSGDLSVYWYQQSLDQGLQFLIQYYNGEERAKGNILERFSAQQFPDLHSELNLSSLELGDSALYFCASSPGGMRNTEAFFGQGTRLTVV.

The chain combines TRBV29-1 with TRBJ1-1, with TRBD1 matching over 7 bases. Trimming at V came to 6 bases and at J to 4 bases, leaving 11 bases not matched to a gene. Germline CDR1 reads SQVTM; CDR2 reads ANQGSEA. The CDR3 contains 14 residues. The CDR3, as DNA: TGCAGCGTGGCAAGAGGGGGCATCGGCACTGAAGCTTTCTTT. This sequence encodes CSVARGGIGTEAFF. The whole variable domain, remainder taken from reference TRBV29-1 and TRBJ1-1, is SAVISQKPSRDICQRGTSLTIQCQVDSQVTMMFWYRQQPGQSLTLIATANQGSEATYESGFVIDKFPISRPNLTFSTLTVSNMSPEDSSIYLCSVARGGIGTEAFFGQGTRLTVV.

V usage is TRBV3-1 and J usage is TRBJ1-2; TRBD1 might be the D (5 bases). Germline lookup yields CDR1 LGHDT and CDR2 YNNKEL (reference sequence). V lost 0 bases, J lost 8 bases, and 13 bases lay in between. The CDR3 consists of 14 residues. The CDR3 DNA reads as TGTGCCAGCAGCCAAGATAGTAAGGGGCGCGGCTACACCTTC. Translation gives CASSQDSKGRGYTF.

This clonotype was counted ten times or more. The chain couples TRBV5-1 to TRBJ2-3, with D possibly matching TRBD2 (6 bases). Germline assignment: CDR1 SGHRS and CDR2 YFSETQ. V was shortened by 5 bases and J by 5 bases, with 12 bases between the two germline ends. This CDR3 spans 13 amino acids. CDR3 coding DNA: TGCGCCAGCAGGGTGGGGACTGAAGATACGCAGTATTTT. It encodes CASRVGTEDTQYF.

The chain has TRBV5-1 and TRBJ2-1; 13 nucleotides line up with TRBD2. CDR3 length: 14 residues. CDR1 is SGHRS and CDR2 is YFSETQ in the germline V gene. V was pared by 3 bases and J by 10 bases, with 4 bases of the junction left unmatched. The CDR3: CASSSGLAGAEQFF. The DNA for the CDR3 is TGCGCCAGCAGCTCTGGACTAGCGGGGGCCGAGCAGTTCTTC.

In DNA form, the CDR3 reads TGTGCCAGCAGTAACCAGGGAGTTCTGTATTTT. Translated, it gives CASSNQGVLYF. This rearrangement joins TRBV28 to TRBJ2-3, with D possibly called TRBD1 or TRBD2 (5 bases each). Between the trimmed V and J ends, which lost 5 bases and 14 bases, there was a span of 14 bases. CDR3 length: 11 residues. Germline V CDR1 and CDR2: MDHEN, SYDVKM.

At least ten counts were recorded for this clonotype. Written as DNA, the CDR3 is TGTGCCAGCAGCTTAGAACTAGCGGGGGAGATTTACAATGAGCAGTTCTTC. Protein sequence: CASSLELAGEIYNEQFF. The rearrangement joins TRBV7-9 to TRBJ2-1, with 11 bases fitting TRBD2. Germline CDR1 SEHNR, CDR2 FQNEAQ (reference sequence). V lost 1 base, J lost 4 bases, and 6 bases stayed unmatched. The CDR3 covers 17 residues.

This rearrangement joins TRBV5-1 to TRBJ2-1, with a weak D call TRBD1 (6 bases). V lost 0 bases, J lost 7 bases, and 11 bases lay in between. This CDR3 comprises 14 residues. Germline CDR1 and CDR2: SGHRS and YFSETQ. For the CDR3, the DNA is TGCGCCAGCAGCTTGGTACAGGGTAAAAATGAGCAGTTCTTC. It is translated as CASSLVQGKNEQFF.

This clonotype came up a few times. The chain links TRBV5-4 to TRBJ2-1; 7 nucleotides align to TRBD1. The CDR3 is made up of 15 amino acids. J was trimmed by 4 bases and V by 3 bases; bases with no gene match: 7. Germline V gene data show CDR1 as SGHNT and CDR2 as YYREEE (reference sequence). CDR3 sequence reads: CASSSGQASYNEQFF. The CDR3 DNA reads as TGTGCCAGCAGCTCCGGACAGGCCTCGTACAATGAGCAGTTCTTC.

The sample holds many counts of this clonotype. DNA for the CDR3: TGTGCTAGCGTAGACGGGTCGGGCATTCAGTACTTC. This encodes CASVDGSGIQYF. The chain links TRBV7-7 to TRBJ2-4, with D possibly matching TRBD2 (5 bases). CDR3 length: 12 residues. Per the germline V gene, CDR1 is SSHAT and CDR2 is FNYEAQ (reference sequence).

The chain is built from TRBV5-4 and TRBJ2-3, with D uncertain. CDR1 and CDR2 (germline): SGHNT, YYREEE (reference sequence). With 0 bases removed from V and 0 bases from J, the gap between germline ends came to 11 bases. This CDR3 spans 16 amino acids. The CDR3 region has the DNA TGTGCCAGCAGCTTGGGGGCACCCACTAGCACAGATACGCAGTATTTT. Its protein product is CASSLGAPTSTDTQYF.

This clonotype was seen more than once but under ten times. The chain has TRBV18 and TRBJ2-1; the D is unclear. From germline, CDR1 is KGHSH and CDR2 LQKENI. V shed 0 bases and J shed 7 bases, with 10 bases lying between them. This CDR3 spans 14 amino acids. As DNA, the CDR3 is TGTGCCAGCTCACCACCGGGGATGCGAAATGAGCAGTTCTTC. Translated: CASSPPGMRNEQFF.

The genes are TRBV21-1 and TRBJ2-1; the table's D gene call, TRBD1, was not cross checked with the DNA. TRBV21-1 is flagged as a pseudogene. This CDR3 has 15 residues. The CDR3 reads CASNTREGSYNEQFF. In DNA, the CDR3 is TGTGCCAGCAATACCAGGGAGGGCTCCTACAATGAGCAGTTCTTC.

This chain uses TRBV4-2 with TRBJ1-2; weak D call: TRBD1 (6 bases). The CDR3 is made up of 13 amino acids. With 3 bases removed from V and 7 bases from J, the gap between germline ends came to 12 bases. The V gene's germline CDR1 is LGHNA and CDR2 YNFKEQ. The CDR3 DNA reads as TGTGCCAGCAGCCAGCAAGGGGGGTCTGGCTACACCTTC. It specifies CASSQQGGSGYTF.

This sequence joins TRBV12-3 or TRBV12-4 and TRBJ2-3; tentatively, D is TRBD1 (6 bases). The CDR3 spans 13 residues. Trimming stripped 3 bases from V and 4 bases from J, with 8 bases between. In DNA, the CDR3 is TGTGCCAGCAGTTTCAGGGGCCCAGATACGCAGTATTTT. Translating it yields CASSFRGPDTQYF.

The chain carries TRBV7-9 and TRBJ2-3; 7 nucleotides align to TRBD1. Germline lookup yields CDR1 SEHNR and CDR2 FQNEAQ (reference sequence). The J segment lost 6 bases and the V segment lost 5 bases, leaving 8 bases of the junction unmatched. The CDR3 contains 14 residues. CDR3 sequence (DNA): TGTGCCAGCAGCATCACAGGGGTCCGGGATACGCAGTATTTT. It yields the protein CASSITGVRDTQYF.

V usage is TRBV6-6 and J usage is TRBJ2-1; 8 bases map to TRBD2. The germline gives CDR1 MNHNY, CDR2 SVGAGI (reference sequence). After removal of 2 bases from V and 12 bases from J, the junction contained 18 bases not matched to a gene. The CDR3 totals 17 residues. The CDR3 DNA follows: TGTGCCAGCAGTTACGGGGGCGACAGCGGGGGCATGATATCGCAGTTCTTC. Its translation: CASSYGGDSGGMISQFF.

The chain uses TRBV24-1 and TRBJ1-2; 7 bases are a match to TRBD1. The V and J ends lost 9 bases and 6 bases, in that order; junction bases with no gene match: 6. There are 12 residues in the CDR3. Germline CDR1 KGHDR, CDR2 SFDVKD. The CDR3 spells CATYGTVDGYTF. In DNA form, the CDR3 reads TGTGCCACCTATGGGACAGTGGATGGCTACACCTTC.

This clonotype showed up just a few times. V and J are TRBV29-1 and TRBJ2-3; TRBD2 matches 8 bases. Germline CDR1 reads SQVTM; CDR2 reads ANQGSEA. The CDR3 loop spans 13 amino acids. V dropped 5 bases and J dropped 1; count of bases not matched to a gene: 2. CDR3 coding DNA: TGCAGCGTTAGGCGGGGGGGCACAGATACGCAGTATTTT. Encoded protein: CSVRRGGTDTQYF.

The chain employs TRBV5-5 and TRBJ1-1, with 8 bases fitting TRBD1. CDR1 is SGHKS and CDR2 is YYEKEE in the germline V gene (reference sequence). The trim removed 6 bases at V and 3 bases at J, leaving 13 bases unmatched. The CDR3 sequence is 16 residues long. The CDR3 coding sequence is TGTGCCAGCACCAACACTATGACAGGGGCTCACACTGAAGCTTTCTTT. Its translation is CASTNTMTGAHTEAFF.

There are a few counts of this clonotype. This rearrangement joins TRBV6-5 to TRBJ2-7, with 8 bases matching TRBD2. Germline loops: CDR1 MNHEY, CDR2 SVGAGI. This CDR3 contains 16 residues. Unmatched junction bases numbered 5, after V lost 0 bases and J lost 1 base. CDR3 sequence reads: CASSYSAAGVSYEQYV. As DNA, the CDR3 is TGTGCCAGCAGTTACTCCGCAGCGGGGGTGTCCTACGAGCAGTACGTC.

The chain recombines TRBV20-1 with TRBJ2-5; 7 nucleotides match TRBD2. V dropped 5 bases and J dropped 10; count of bases not matched to a gene: 7. CDR3 size: 11 residues. From germline, CDR1 is DFQATT and CDR2 SNEGSKA (reference sequence). The CDR3 nucleotides read TGCAGTGCTGCCGGGACTACAGACCAGTACTTC. This codes for CSAAGTTDQYF.

The chain carries TRBV29-1 and TRBJ2-6; D is uncertain. V lost 5 bases and J lost 0, with 8 bases in between. Germline V gene lookup returns CDR1 SQVTM and CDR2 ANQGSEA. The CDR3 totals 14 residues. CDR3 protein: CSVRTDSGANVLTF. The CDR3 DNA follows: TGCAGCGTTCGTACGGACTCTGGGGCCAACGTCCTGACTTTC.

This clonotype appeared a few times. V and J are TRBV7-2 and TRBJ2-3; 10 bases fit TRBD2. The junction had 3 bases not matched to a gene; V was cut back by 2 bases and J by 4 bases. Germline lookup yields CDR1 SGHTA and CDR2 FQGNSA. This CDR3 has 15 amino acids. The CDR3 bases are TGTGCCAGCAGCTTATCTAGCGGGGGCGCAGATACGCAGTATTTT. Translation: CASSLSSGGADTQYF.

The chain links TRBV28 to TRBJ1-1; 10 bases are a match to TRBD1. J was trimmed by 10 bases and V by 9 bases; bases with no gene match: 17. Per germline, CDR1 MDHEN and CDR2 SYDVKM. The CDR3 consists of 15 residues. The CDR3 DNA sequence: TGTGCCAGTCAACGAACCGGGACAGGGGAGGTGAGAGCTTTCTTT. Amino acids: CASQRTGTGEVRAFF.

This clonotype was seen more than once but under ten times. This chain links TRBV7-2 with TRBJ2-1, with 8 bases identical to TRBD2. V shed 4 bases and J 5 bases; nucleotides not matched to a gene: 4. There are 14 residues in the CDR3. CDR1 and CDR2 from the germline V gene are SGHTA and FQGNSA. CDR3 loop: CASSSGLGNNEQFF. The CDR3 nucleotides are TGTGCCAGCAGCTCGGGACTAGGGAACAATGAGCAGTTCTTC. Drawing the rest from reference TRBV7-2 and TRBJ2-1, the complete variable domain is GAGVSQSPSNKVTEKGKDVELRCDPISGHTALYWYRQSLGQGLEFLIYFQGNSAPDKSGLPSDRFSAERTGGSVSTLTIQRTQQEDSAVYLCASSSGLGNNEQFFGPGTRLTVL.